These T cell receptor beta chains were read from a single sample in a study of blood T cell repertoires in COVID-19. Generated by immunoSEQ multiplex PCR, the TCRdb table keeps only in-frame clones and is missing some. The sample includes about 100,000 clones, more than 80% of them seen just once. Sequenced: peripheral blood. These receptors all stem from a woman of 80 years or more with acute or convalescent COVID-19. Each CDR3 is given with its conserved first and last residue. Each record gives: D gene, J gene, V gene, CDR3 protein, CDR3 DNA. D genes are given only for firm matches.

>TRBD1|TRBJ1-5|TRBV2
CASTGGLSNQPQHF
TGTGCCAGTACAGGGGGCTTAAGCAATCAGCCCCAGCATTTT
>-|TRBJ1-1|TRBV2
CASSETAGDTEAFF
TGTGCCAGCAGTGAAACGGCGGGTGACACTGAAGCTTTCTTT
>-|TRBJ1-1|TRBV5-6
CASSYYRELNTEAFF
TGTGCCAGCAGCTACTACAGGGAGTTGAACACTGAAGCTTTCTTT
>-|TRBJ2-7|TRBV6-2/TRBV6-3
CASSYSIQVLSYEQYF
TGTGCCAGCAGTTACTCGATACAGGTCCTTTCCTACGAGCAGTACTTC
>-|TRBJ2-4|TRBV29-1
CSVAPIARRNIQYF
TGCAGCGTTGCTCCCATAGCCCGGCGGAACATTCAGTACTTC
>TRBD1|TRBJ2-5|TRBV24-1
CATSDRQGSWTQYF
TGTGCCACCAGTGATAGACAGGGGAGTTGGACCCAGTACTTC
>TRBD1|TRBJ1-2|TRBV19
CASSDRQGLGGYTF
TGTGCCAGTAGTGACAGACAGGGATTGGGAGGCTACACCTTC
>-|TRBJ1-2|TRBV4-1
CASSQEQGAGYGYTF
TGCGCCAGCAGCCAAGAACAAGGGGCAGGGTATGGCTACACCTTC
>TRBD1|TRBJ2-7|TRBV5-1
CASSLEGGTGSHEQYF
TGCGCCAGCAGCTTGGAGGGAGGGACAGGGTCGCACGAGCAGTACTTC
>TRBD1|TRBJ1-2|TRBV24-1
CATNETRGQANYGYTF
TGTGCCACCAATGAAACAAGGGGGCAAGCTAACTATGGCTACACCTTC
>-|TRBJ2-7|TRBV5-1
CASSPRRGSSGQYF
TGCGCCAGCAGCCCCCGCCGAGGATCATCCGGGCAGTACTTC
>-|TRBJ1-4|TRBV30
CAWSLSTNEKLFF
TGTGCCTGGAGTCTCTCAACTAATGAAAAACTGTTTTTT
>TRBD1|TRBJ1-1|TRBV2
CASSGRGSGGAFF
TGTGCCAGCAGTGGTAGAGGTTCAGGGGGCGCTTTCTTT
>-|TRBJ1-2|TRBV12-3/TRBV12-4
CASSYYSGGYTF
TGTGCCAGCAGTTATTACAGTGGTGGCTACACCTTC
>TRBD1|TRBJ2-7|TRBV10-3
CAITRTGLGYEQYF
TGTGCCATCACCCGGACAGGTCTCGGCTACGAGCAGTACTTC